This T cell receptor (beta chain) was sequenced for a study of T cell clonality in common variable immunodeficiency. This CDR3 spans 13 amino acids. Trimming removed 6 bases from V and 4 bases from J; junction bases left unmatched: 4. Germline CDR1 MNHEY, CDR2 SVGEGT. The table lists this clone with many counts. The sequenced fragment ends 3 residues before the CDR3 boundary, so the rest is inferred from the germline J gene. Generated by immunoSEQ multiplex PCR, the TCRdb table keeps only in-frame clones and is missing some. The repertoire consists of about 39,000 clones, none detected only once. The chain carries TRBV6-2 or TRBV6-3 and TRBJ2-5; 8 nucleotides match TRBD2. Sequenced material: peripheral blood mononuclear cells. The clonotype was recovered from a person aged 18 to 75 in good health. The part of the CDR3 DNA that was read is TGTGCCAGCAGCCTCGCGGGGGGAGAGACC. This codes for CASSLAGGET. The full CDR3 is CASSLAGGETQYF.